This is a list of T cell receptor beta chains from one sample in a study of blood T cells in healthy people across ages. MiXCR was run by TCRdb on the 5' RACE reads, yielding one entry per CDR3 protein. Of fewer than 900,000 distinct CDR3 sequences in the sample, approximately 43% were seen once. Sample: blood. The receptor set was obtained from an older woman in good health. Both conserved end residues are part of each CDR3. Fields, in order: CDR3 length, clone size, D gene, V gene, J gene, CDR3 DNA, CDR3 protein. The D gene is left open where the match is weak. Size values are once, few and many counts, or a class for expanded clones, and some rows have none.

>15|-|-|TRBV5-1|TRBJ2-2
TGCGCCAGCAGCTTGGTGGGCACTCAACACCGTGAGCTGTTTTTT
CASSLVGTQHRELFF
>17|few|-|TRBV5-6|TRBJ2-3
TGTGCCAGCAGCTTAGCTCGACTCGGCCCTAGCACAGATACGCAGTATTTT
CASSLARLGPSTDTQYF
>13|-|-|TRBV15|TRBJ2-7
TGTGCCACCAGCAGGGACCGGGACTACGAGCAGTACTTC
CATSRDRDYEQYF
>12|once|-|TRBV27|TRBJ2-7
TGTGCCGGCAGCGACTTCCTAAATGAGCAGTACTTC
CAGSDFLNEQYF
>14|few|TRBD2|TRBV20-1|TRBJ2-5
TGCAGTGCTGGATCAGCGGGAGGGAAGGAGACCCAGTACTTC
CSAGSAGGKETQYF
>12|many|TRBD2|TRBV6-2/TRBV6-3|TRBJ2-5
TGTGCCAGCACTAGCGGCGGAGAGACCCAGTACTTC
CASTSGGETQYF
>11|many|-|TRBV29-1|TRBJ2-7
TGCAGCGTCGGCCCTTACTACGAGCAGTACTTC
CSVGPYYEQYF
>17|-|TRBD2|TRBV9|TRBJ2-3
TGTGCCAGCAGCCCACGGGAAGGACTAGCGGGAATAGATACGCAGTATTTT
CASSPREGLAGIDTQYF
>18|many|TRBD2|TRBV4-2|TRBJ2-7
TGTGCCAGCAGCCAAGAGGGGACTAGCGGGGCCCTTGTATTGGAGCAGTACTTC
CASSQEGTSGALVLEQYF
>15|few|TRBD2|TRBV6-2/TRBV6-3|TRBJ2-3
TGTGCCAGCACCTCGACTAGCGGTGGCACAGATACGCAGTATTTT
CASTSTSGGTDTQYF
>14|-|-|TRBV3-1|TRBJ2-5
TGTGCCAGCAGCCAAGATCTCACGGGTCGGACCCAGTACTTC
CASSQDLTGRTQYF
>16|-|TRBD2|TRBV18|TRBJ2-1
TGTGCCAGCTCACCCCAAGCGGGGAGCCCCTACAATGAGCAGTTCTTC
CASSPQAGSPYNEQFF
>13|-|TRBD1|TRBV12-3/TRBV12-4|TRBJ1-2
TGTGCCAGCAGTGTGGGAGGGGGCGAAGGCTACACCTTC
CASSVGGGEGYTF
>16|few|TRBD1|TRBV12-5|TRBJ2-7
TGTGCTAGTGGTTTGGTTAGGCCGGGACAGGGCAAGGAGCAGTACTTC
CASGLVRPGQGKEQYF
>15|once|-|TRBV19|TRBJ1-5
TGTGCCAGTAGTATAGTTCAGCCTCACAATCAGCCCCAGCATTTT
CASSIVQPHNQPQHF